These 14 T cell receptor beta chains share one sample of origin, sequenced in a study of blood T cell repertoires in COVID-19. The assay was immunoSEQ multiplex PCR, and TCRdb's table has in-frame clones only and misses some. The repertoire has under 30,000 clones, about nine tenths of them found once; the top ten carry around 25%. The sequenced material came from peripheral blood. The source is a human donor with active COVID-19. The donor label of this sample is uncertain.

The chain recombines TRBV14 with TRBJ1-6; D uncertain. This CDR3 comprises 15 residues. Trimming shortened V by 0 bases and J by 10 bases, and 13 bases separated the two germline ends. Germline V gene data show CDR1 as SGHDN and CDR2 as FVKESK. The DNA of the CDR3 is TGTGCCAGCAGCCAAGAATTTTCCTCAGGCTCACCCCTCCACTTT. Its protein product is CASSQEFSSGSPLHF.

The genes are TRBV7-2 and TRBJ2-4; 11 bases are shared with TRBD1. The germline V gene encodes CDR1 SGHTA and CDR2 FQGNSA. CDR3 length: 14 residues. With V trimmed by 5 bases and J by 5 bases, 2 bases remained unmatched. In DNA form, the CDR3 reads TGTGCCAGCAGCCAGGACAGGGGGCAAAACATTCAGTACTTC. This encodes CASSQDRGQNIQYF.

The rearrangement uses TRBV28 and TRBJ2-5; TRBD1 agrees at 9 bases. The CDR3 runs 14 residues. The J segment lost 5 bases and the V segment lost 6 bases, leaving 7 bases of the junction unmatched. Germline V gives CDR1 MDHEN, CDR2 SYDVKM. The CDR3 bases are TGTGCCAGCAGCCCGACAGGGGGTGTGGAGACCCAGTACTTC. It encodes CASSPTGGVETQYF.

This clone appeared once. The chain is built from TRBV19 and TRBJ2-7; 14 bases line up with TRBD2. Unmatched junction bases numbered 2, after V lost 0 bases and J lost 1 base. Germline V gene sequence: CDR1 LNHDA, CDR2 SQIVND (reference sequence). This CDR3 comprises 17 residues. The CDR3 DNA sequence: TGTGCCAGTAGTATAGAGGGGACTAGCGGGGGTTCCTACGAGCAGTACTTC. Amino acids: CASSIEGTSGGSYEQYF.

The chain recombines TRBV29-1 with TRBJ2-1; 7 bases map to TRBD1. Trimming at V came to 2 bases and at J to 0 bases, leaving 4 bases not matched to a gene. The CDR3 loop spans 15 amino acids. Looked up from germline, CDR1 is SQVTM and CDR2 is ANQGSEA. The CDR3 DNA is TGCAGCGTTGAAATATGGGACAGCTCCTACAATGAGCAGTTCTTC. It yields the protein CSVEIWDSSYNEQFF.

This clone has just a few counts. The V call is TRBV4-1, the J call TRBJ1-4, with D possibly matching TRBD1 (5 bases). V gave up 0 bases and J gave up 7 bases, with 9 bases separating them. CDR3 length equals 14 residues. The germline V gene has CDR1 MGHRA and CDR2 YSYEKL. CDR3 in DNA: TGCGCCAGCAGCCAAGATGGGAGGGGTGAAAAACTGTTTTTT. This translates into CASSQDGRGEKLFF.

This rearrangement joins TRBV7-2 to TRBJ1-5; D uncertain. CDR1 and CDR2 (germline): SGHTA, FQGNSA. This CDR3 spans 13 amino acids. Trimming left V 7 bases short and J 3 bases short, with 10 bases between. This CDR3 is CASNRGSNQPQHF. CDR3 nucleotide sequence: TGTGCCAGCAACCGGGGTTCCAATCAGCCCCAGCATTTT.

The chain carries TRBV28 and TRBJ2-7; 7 bases agree with TRBD2. The ends lost 6 bases at V and 0 bases at J; junction bases unmatched: 11. Germline CDR1 is MDHEN and CDR2 is SYDVKM. The CDR3 contains 16 residues. This CDR3 reads CASSAQASGSSYEQYF. Here the CDR3 DNA reads TGTGCCAGCAGCGCCCAGGCTAGCGGTAGCTCCTACGAGCAGTACTTC.

The chain employs TRBV11-2 and TRBJ2-2, with D tentatively TRBD2 (5 bases). Germline V gene data show CDR1 as SGHAT and CDR2 as FQNNGV. The CDR3 extends over 16 amino acids. Trimming left V 1 base short and J 7 bases short, with 16 bases between. The CDR3 is CASSLVSGLAGGELFF. The DNA for the CDR3 is TGTGCCAGCAGCTTAGTATCTGGGCTAGCTGGCGGGGAGCTGTTTTTT.

The J gene is TRBJ1-2, the V gene TRBV3-1 (or the pseudogene TRBV3-2), with 9 bases fitting TRBD1. This CDR3 contains 14 residues. The junction had 7 bases not matched to a gene; V was cut back by 3 bases and J by 8 bases. Germline values: CDR1 LGHDT, CDR2 YNNKEL (reference sequence). The DNA of the CDR3 is TGTGCCAGCAGCCACGGGACAGGGCTAAGCGGCTACACCTTC. This translates into CASSHGTGLSGYTF.

The CDR3 coding sequence is TGTGCCATCAGCCGGGAGAGCTCCTACGAGCAGTACTTC. Amino acid sequence: CAISRESSYEQYF. The chain couples TRBV10-3 to TRBJ2-7, with D possibly TRBD2 on 6 matching bases. Germline CDR1 ENHRY, CDR2 SYGVKD. Trimming pared 6 bases from V and 0 bases from J, leaving 9 bases between. The CDR3 runs to 13 residues.

This rearrangement joins TRBV7-9 to TRBJ2-4, with a tentative D call TRBD1 (6 bases). Germline V gene lookup returns CDR1 SEHNR and CDR2 FQNEAQ (reference sequence). The CDR3 has 14 residues. The V end lost 1 base, the J end lost 9 bases, and 13 bases lay between the germline ends. The CDR3 spells CASSLGMGAGIQYF. For the CDR3, the DNA is TGTGCCAGCAGCTTAGGCATGGGGGCCGGCATTCAGTACTTC.

The chain uses TRBV24-1 and TRBJ2-7; 7 bases match TRBD2. Germline CDR1 is KGHDR and CDR2 is SFDVKD. Trimming cost V 5 bases and J 6 bases; bases outside gene matches: 12. This CDR3 spans 15 amino acids. In DNA, the CDR3 is TGTGCCACCAGTGGGAGGCGGGGACTACTGCTCGAGCAGTACTTC. Protein: CATSGRRGLLLEQYF.

This clone was seen just once. This chain connects TRBV6-4 to TRBJ1-5; maybe TRBD1 (6 bases). V lost 0 bases, J lost 2 bases, and 11 bases lay in between. Looked up from germline, CDR1 is MRHNA and CDR2 is SNTAGT. This CDR3 is 16 amino acids long. CDR3 in DNA: TGTGCCAGCAGTGACTCCAGGGGCCGGGGCAATCAGCCCCAGCATTTT. This sequence encodes CASSDSRGRGNQPQHF.